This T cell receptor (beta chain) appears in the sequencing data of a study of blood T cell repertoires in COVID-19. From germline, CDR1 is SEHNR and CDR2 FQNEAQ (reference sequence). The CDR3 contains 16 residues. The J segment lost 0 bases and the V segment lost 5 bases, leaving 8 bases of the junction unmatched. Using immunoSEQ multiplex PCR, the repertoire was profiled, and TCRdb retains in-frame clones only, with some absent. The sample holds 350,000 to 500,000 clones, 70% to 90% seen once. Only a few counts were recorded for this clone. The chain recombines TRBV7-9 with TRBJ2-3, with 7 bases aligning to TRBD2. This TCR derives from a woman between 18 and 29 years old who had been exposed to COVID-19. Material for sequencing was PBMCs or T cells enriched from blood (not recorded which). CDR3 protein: CASSDSSGTSTDTQYF. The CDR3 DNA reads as TGTGCCAGCAGCGATTCTAGCGGAACAAGCACAGATACGCAGTATTTT.